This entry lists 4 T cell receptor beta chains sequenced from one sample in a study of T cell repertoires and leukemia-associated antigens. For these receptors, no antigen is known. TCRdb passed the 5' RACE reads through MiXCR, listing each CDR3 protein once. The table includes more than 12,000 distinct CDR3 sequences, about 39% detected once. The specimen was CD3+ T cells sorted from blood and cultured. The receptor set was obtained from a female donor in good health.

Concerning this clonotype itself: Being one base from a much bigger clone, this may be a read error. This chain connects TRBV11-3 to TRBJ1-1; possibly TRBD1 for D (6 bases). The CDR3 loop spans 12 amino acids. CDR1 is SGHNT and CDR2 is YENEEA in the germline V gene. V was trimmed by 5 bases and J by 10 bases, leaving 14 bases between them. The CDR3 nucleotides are TGTGCCAGCAGCCGGAACAGGGTTGGAGCTTTCTTT. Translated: CASSRNRVGAFF.

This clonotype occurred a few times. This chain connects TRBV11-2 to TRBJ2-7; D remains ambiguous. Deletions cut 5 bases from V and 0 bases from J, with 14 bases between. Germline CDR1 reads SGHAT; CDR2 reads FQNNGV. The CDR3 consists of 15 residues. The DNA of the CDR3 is TGTGCCAGCAGCCACACCCCGGGCAGCTCCTACGAGCAGTACTTC. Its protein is CASSHTPGSSYEQYF.

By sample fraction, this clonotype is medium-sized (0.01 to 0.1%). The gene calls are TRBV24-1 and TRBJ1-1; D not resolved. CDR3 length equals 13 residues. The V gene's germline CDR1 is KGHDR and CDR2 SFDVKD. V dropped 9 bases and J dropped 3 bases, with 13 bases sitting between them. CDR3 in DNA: TGTGCCACCCGCGGAACCTCATACACTGAAGCTTTCTTT. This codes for CATRGTSYTEAFF.

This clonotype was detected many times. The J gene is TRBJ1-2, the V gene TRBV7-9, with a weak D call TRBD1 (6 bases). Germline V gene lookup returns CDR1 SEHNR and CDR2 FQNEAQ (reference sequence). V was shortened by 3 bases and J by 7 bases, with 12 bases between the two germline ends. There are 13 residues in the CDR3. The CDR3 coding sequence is TGTGCCAGCAGCTTGGGGGGGGCGCGTGGCTACACCTTC. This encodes CASSLGGARGYTF. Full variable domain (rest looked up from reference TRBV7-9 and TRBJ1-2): DTGVSQNPRHKITKRGQNVTFRCDPISEHNRLYWYRQTLGQGPEFLTYFQNEAQLEKSRLLSDRFSAERPKGSFSTLEIQRTEQGDSAMYLCASSLGGARGYTFGSGTRLTVV.